The T cell receptor beta chain described here comes from a study of blood T cell repertoires in COVID-19. Sequencing was performed with immunoSEQ multiplex PCR; in TCRdb, only in-frame clones are kept and a portion is missing. The table records about 120,000 clones, 88% of them present only once. V lost 2 bases and J 2 bases, leaving 9 bases between the germline ends. This CDR3 is built from 14 residues. Per the germline V gene, CDR1 is SGDLS and CDR2 is YYNGEE. The sample was peripheral blood. This chain joins TRBV9 and TRBJ2-3; the D gene is possibly TRBD2 (5 bases). The sequence came from a human donor in a cohort sampled during active COVID-19. The CDR3 region is CASSVHGVTDTQYF. For the CDR3, the DNA is TGTGCCAGCAGCGTGCACGGGGTCACAGATACGCAGTATTTT. The variable domain in full, with the rest retrieved from reference TRBV9 and TRBJ2-3, is DSGVTQTPKHLITATGQRVTLRCSPRSGDLSVYWYQQSLDQGLQFLIQYYNGEERAKGNILERFSAQQFPDLHSELNLSSLELGDSALYFCASSVHGVTDTQYFGPGTRLTVL.